One and the same sample provided the 5 T cell receptor beta chains below, sequenced in a study of blood T cells in healthy people across ages. A second about 6 to 11 cycle PCR used barcoded and J-beta primers. A single record per CDR3 protein comes from TCRdb applying MiXCR to the 5' RACE reads. The sample shows 1.5 million or so distinct CDR3 sequences, approximately 40% of them seen only once. The sequenced sample was blood. The receptors were sampled from a young woman in good health.

This chain connects TRBV29-1 to TRBJ1-2, with D unresolved. Per germline, CDR1 SQVTM and CDR2 ANQGSEA. CDR3 length equals 12 residues. V was clipped by 5 bases and J by 8 bases, with 15 bases between them. CDR3 coding DNA: TGCAGCGTTCGGTCAGGAGAGCTGGGCTACACCTTC. This codes for CSVRSGELGYTF.

The rearrangement links TRBV28 to TRBJ1-6, with 7 bases aligning to TRBD1. Germline V CDR1 and CDR2: MDHEN, SYDVKM. The CDR3 is 15 amino acids. The CDR3 nucleotides read TGTACCGTCACTTCAGGGGGTATTCATAATTCACCCCTCCACTTT. Amino acid sequence: CTVTSGGIHNSPLHF.

The rearrangement links TRBV9 to TRBJ2-3, with D possibly matching TRBD2 (5 bases). Trimming shortened V by 3 bases and J by 1 base, and 12 bases separated the two germline ends. CDR1 is SGDLS, CDR2 YYNGEE, per germline. There are 15 residues in the CDR3. CDR3 amino acids: CASSGTRRGTDTQYF. DNA for the CDR3: TGTGCCAGCAGCGGGACTCGCCGAGGCACAGATACGCAGTATTTT.

V usage is TRBV30 and J usage is TRBJ1-2; TRBD1 aligns across 8 bases. Germline lookup yields CDR1 GTSNPN and CDR2 SVGIG (reference sequence). CDR3 length equals 15 residues. Unmatched junction bases numbered 15, after V lost 8 bases and J lost 4 bases. The CDR3 region is CARGVGQGFSYGYTF. CDR3 coding DNA: TGTGCCCGGGGGGTCGGACAGGGCTTCTCCTATGGCTACACCTTC. The full variable domain, rest sourced from reference TRBV30 and TRBJ1-2, is SQTIHQWPATLVQPVGSPLSLECTVEGTSNPNLYWYRQAAGRGLQLLFYSVGIGQISSEVPQNLSASRPQDRQFILSSKKLLLSDSGFYLCARGVGQGFSYGYTFGSGTRLTVV.

The CDR3 sequence is CSARDPRVAGTDTQYF. DNA for the CDR3: TGCAGTGCTAGAGATCCCCGCGTAGCGGGAACAGATACGCAGTATTTT. The chain is built from TRBV20-1 and TRBJ2-3; 8 bases align to TRBD2. The CDR3 is made up of 16 amino acids. Germline assignment: CDR1 DFQATT and CDR2 SNEGSKA (reference sequence). The V segment lost 0 bases and the J segment 3 bases; nucleotides outside the gene matches: 8.